This T cell receptor beta chain was sequenced during a study of OX40 agonist ivuxolimab in advanced cancers. Some clones are missing from TCRdb's copy, which holds only in-frame ones; the method was immunoSEQ multiplex PCR. The sample carries around 74,000 clones, nearly 90% recorded once. This clone occurred once. V was cut by 5 bases and J by 1 base, with 17 bases left in between. Germline V CDR1 and CDR2: SGHAT, FQNNGV. The CDR3 is 16 residues long. The input for sequencing was CD4+ or CD8+ T cells sorted from blood, taken in a trial of the OX40 agonist ivuxolimab. This receptor was obtained from an adult with an advanced solid tumor such as melanoma, head and neck, liver or kidney cancer. The chain links TRBV11-2 to TRBJ1-1; possibly TRBD1 for D (5 bases). CDR3 coding DNA: TGTGCCAGCAGCCTCCCCGGGCAGGGATGGAACACTGAAGCTTTCTTT. This codes for CASSLPGQGWNTEAFF.